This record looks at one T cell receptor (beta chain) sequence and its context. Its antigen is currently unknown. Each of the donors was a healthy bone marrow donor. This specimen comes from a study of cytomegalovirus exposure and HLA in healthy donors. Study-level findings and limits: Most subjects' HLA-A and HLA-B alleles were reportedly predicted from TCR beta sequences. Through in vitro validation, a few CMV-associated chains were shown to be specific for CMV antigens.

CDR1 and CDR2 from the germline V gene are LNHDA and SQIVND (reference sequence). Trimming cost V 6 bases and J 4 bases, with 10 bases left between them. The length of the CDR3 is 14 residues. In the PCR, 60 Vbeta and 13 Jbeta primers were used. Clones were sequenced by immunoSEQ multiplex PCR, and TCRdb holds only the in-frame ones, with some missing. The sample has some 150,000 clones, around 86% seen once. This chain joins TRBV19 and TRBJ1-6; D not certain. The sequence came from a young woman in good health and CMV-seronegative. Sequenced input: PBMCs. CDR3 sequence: CASSWAVYNSPLHF. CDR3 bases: TGTGCCAGTAGCTGGGCAGTGTATAATTCACCCCTCCACTTT.